The 24 T cell receptor beta chains below were found in one sample sequenced in a study of blood T cell repertoires in COVID-19. TCRdb keeps only in-frame clones here, not all; method: immunoSEQ multiplex PCR. In the table there are under 200,000 clones, more than 65% of which are singletons. Sequencing used peripheral blood. The receptors shown here come from a human donor with acute or convalescent COVID-19. The donor label of this sample is uncertain.

The chain links TRBV6-5 to TRBJ1-3; no clear D gene. V was pared by 8 bases and J by 3 bases, with 11 bases between. The V gene's germline CDR1 is MNHEY and CDR2 SVGAGI. The CDR3 has 13 residues. CDR3 protein: CASPQSGGNTIYF. The CDR3 nucleotides read TGTGCCAGCCCCCAGTCAGGTGGAAACACCATATATTTT.

The gene calls are TRBV2 and TRBJ2-2, with 7 bases identical to TRBD1. Trimming took 9 bases from V and 2 from J; bases not matched to a gene: 3. This CDR3 is built from 13 residues. CDR1 and CDR2 from the germline V gene are SNHLY and FYNNEI. DNA of the CDR3: TGTGCCAGTGACAGGGATAACACCGGGGAGCTGTTTTTT. It codes for CASDRDNTGELFF.

The chain joins TRBV6-1 to TRBJ1-2, with D possibly matching TRBD1 (5 bases). V was pared by 1 base and J by 2 bases, with 11 bases between. Per germline, CDR1 MNHNS and CDR2 SASEGT. The CDR3 is 15 residues long. The CDR3 is CASSEGGGENYGYTF. DNA of the CDR3: TGTGCCAGCAGTGAAGGTGGGGGGGAAAACTATGGCTACACCTTC.

About this clone itself: The junction departs from the called germline gene at one end, perhaps through a read error. In DNA, the CDR3 is TGTGCCAGCAGTGACCCCCCAGGGCCAACTAATGAAAAACTGTCTTTT. Amino acid sequence: CASSDPPGPTNEKLSF. V is TRBV6-1 and J is TRBJ1-4, with a tentative D call TRBD1 (5 bases). The V gene's germline CDR1 is MNHNS and CDR2 SASEGT. The length of the CDR3 is 16 residues.

V gene TRBV3-1 (or the pseudogene TRBV3-2) combines with J gene TRBJ1-5; D gene unclear. The V end was cut by 3 bases, the J end by 7 bases, with 10 bases between. Germline V gene sequence: CDR1 LGHDT, CDR2 YNNKEL (reference sequence). The length of the CDR3 is 13 residues. CDR3 loop: CASSQARTQPQHF. The CDR3 DNA is TGTGCCAGCAGCCAGGCCAGAACCCAGCCCCAGCATTTT.

The chain links TRBV5-4 to TRBJ1-1, with 10 nucleotides matching TRBD1. Germline lookup yields CDR1 SGHNT and CDR2 YYREEE (reference sequence). The CDR3 is made up of 14 amino acids. V trimming: 3 bases; J trimming: 4 bases; junction bases outside the gene matches: 3. The CDR3: CASSWDRGFTEAFF. Written as DNA, the CDR3 is TGTGCCAGCAGCTGGGACAGGGGATTCACTGAAGCTTTCTTT.

The CDR3 region has the DNA TGTGCCAGCAGCTTAGGGGGGACAGGGGTTGGTGAAAAACTGTTTTTT. Translating it yields CASSLGGTGVGEKLFF. V is TRBV7-6 and J is TRBJ1-4; 10 bases map to TRBD1. J was trimmed by 7 bases and V by 1 base; bases with no gene match: 6. This CDR3 comprises 16 residues. Germline-derived CDR1 and CDR2 are SGHVS and FNYEAQ.

The V call is TRBV11-2, the J call TRBJ1-2; no firm D call. Germline V gene sequence: CDR1 SGHAT, CDR2 FQNNGV. V was clipped by 4 bases and J by 6 bases, with 9 bases between them. The CDR3 sequence is 12 residues long. The CDR3 loop is CASSSEADGYTF. CDR3 DNA sequence: TGTGCCAGCAGCTCTGAGGCCGATGGCTACACCTTC.

The chain employs TRBV28 and TRBJ2-5; maybe TRBD1 (7 bases). Per the germline V gene, CDR1 is MDHEN and CDR2 is SYDVKM. The CDR3 loop spans 15 amino acids. Deletions cut 6 bases from V and 5 bases from J, with 19 bases between. The CDR3 DNA is TGTGCCAGCAGCCCGATGGAGGGGGCCGGTGAGACCCAGTACTTC. Translating gives CASSPMEGAGETQYF.

The chain carries TRBV19 and TRBJ2-7, with TRBD2 identical over 9 bases. Germline V lookup: CDR1 LNHDA, CDR2 SQIVND (reference sequence). Unmatched junction bases numbered 7, after V lost 6 bases and J lost 7 bases. The CDR3 covers 13 residues. DNA of the CDR3: TGTGCCAGTAGGCTAGCGGGAACTGGGGAGCAGTACTTC. It codes for CASRLAGTGEQYF.

The V gene is TRBV19, the J gene TRBJ2-7; no clear D gene. The CDR3 extends over 14 amino acids. Trimming removed 5 bases from V and 2 bases from J, with 13 bases in between. CDR1 is LNHDA and CDR2 is SQIVND in the germline V gene (reference sequence). CDR3 in amino acids: CASSPRRGTYEQYF. The CDR3 nucleotides read TGTGCCAGTAGTCCCCGTAGAGGCACCTACGAGCAGTACTTC.

In DNA, the CDR3 is TGTGCCTGGAGTAAGGGAGCAACTAATGAAAAACTGTTTTTT. It encodes CAWSKGATNEKLFF. The J gene is TRBJ1-4, the V gene TRBV30; the D is unclear. The V and J ends lost 2 bases and 0 bases respectively, with 7 bases between them. The CDR3 extends over 14 amino acids. In germline, CDR1 is GTSNPN, CDR2 SVGIG (reference sequence).

The chain has TRBV10-1 and TRBJ1-1, with D unresolved. V lost 3 bases and J lost 6, with 11 bases in between. Germline lookup yields CDR1 WNHNN and CDR2 SYGVQD (reference sequence). The CDR3 has 13 amino acids. The CDR3 sequence is CASSEEGRAEAFF. The CDR3 DNA reads as TGCGCCAGCAGTGAAGAAGGGCGGGCTGAAGCTTTCTTT.

The CDR3 coding sequence is TGTGCCAGTAGTATGAAGGGGCTAGCGGGAGTAGAGACCTACGAGCAGTACTTC. It encodes CASSMKGLAGVETYEQYF. The chain recombines TRBV19 with TRBJ2-7, with 10 bases matching TRBD2. Germline-derived CDR1 and CDR2 are LNHDA and SQIVND (reference sequence). CDR3 length equals 18 residues. V lost 3 bases to trimming and J lost 2 bases; unmatched junction nucleotides: 13.

This sequence joins TRBV11-2 and TRBJ1-5; 8 nucleotides match TRBD1. CDR3 size: 17 residues. Trimming removed 0 bases from V and 1 base from J; junction bases left unmatched: 5. Germline values: CDR1 SGHAT, CDR2 FQNNGV. The DNA of the CDR3 is TGTGCCAGCAGCTTAGATCAGGGGGCATTAAGCAATCAGCCCCAGCATTTT. Its translation is CASSLDQGALSNQPQHF.

The chain has TRBV19 and TRBJ1-2, with 10 bases aligning to TRBD1. The V gene end was trimmed by 6 bases and the J gene end by 4 bases; junction bases not matched to a gene: 11. There are 16 residues in the CDR3. Germline CDR1 is LNHDA and CDR2 is SQIVND (reference sequence). CDR3 protein: CASSDRGRGGSYGYTF. The CDR3 region has the DNA TGTGCCAGTAGCGACAGGGGGCGAGGAGGGAGCTATGGCTACACCTTC.

The genes are TRBV19 and TRBJ2-1; 13 bases align to TRBD2. CDR3 length equals 16 residues. Germline V gene sequence: CDR1 LNHDA, CDR2 SQIVND (reference sequence). After removal of 7 bases from V and 0 bases from J, the junction contained 3 bases not matched to a gene. The CDR3 DNA reads TGTGCCAGTAAAGGACTAGCGGGAGACTCCTACAATGAGCAGTTCTTC. Its protein is CASKGLAGDSYNEQFF. The complete variable domain, with remaining parts taken from reference TRBV19 and TRBJ2-1, reads DGGITQSPKYLFRKEGQNVTLSCEQNLNHDAMYWYRQDPGQGLRLIYYSQIVNDFQKGDIAEGYSVSREKKESFPLTVTSAQKNPTAFYLCASKGLAGDSYNEQFFGPGTRLTVL.

The genes are TRBV4-1 and TRBJ2-5, with 9 nucleotides matching TRBD2. V shed 0 bases and J 7 bases; nucleotides not matched to a gene: 9. This CDR3 spans 16 amino acids. Germline V gene sequence: CDR1 MGHRA, CDR2 YSYEKL. The CDR3 sequence is CASSQDGIAGAGTQYF. The CDR3 DNA sequence: TGCGCCAGCAGCCAAGATGGGATAGCGGGGGCTGGGACCCAGTACTTC.

This chain uses TRBV9 with TRBJ1-1; the D gene is possibly TRBD1 (5 bases). The germline gives CDR1 SGDLS, CDR2 YYNGEE. The CDR3 is 15 amino acids. Trimming removed 0 bases from V and 0 bases from J, with 9 bases in between. This CDR3 is CASSVGLGVNTEAFF. CDR3 sequence (DNA): TGTGCCAGCAGCGTAGGTCTAGGGGTGAACACTGAAGCTTTCTTT.

The V call is TRBV4-1, the J call TRBJ1-6, with 8 bases lining up with TRBD1. The CDR3 runs 17 residues. Unmatched junction bases numbered 11, after V lost 0 bases and J lost 10 bases. Germline assignment: CDR1 MGHRA and CDR2 YSYEKL. CDR3 coding DNA: TGCGCCAGCAGCCAAGAACAGGGGGGTCTCACAAAATCACCCCTCCACTTT. Translation: CASSQEQGGLTKSPLHF.

J is TRBJ2-1 and V is TRBV10-3; 11 bases line up with TRBD2. With 4 bases clipped from V and 6 bases from J, the junction kept 5 bases outside the gene matches. Germline assignment: CDR1 ENHRY and CDR2 SYGVKD. The CDR3 contains 15 residues. The CDR3 sequence is CAISVGTSGSNEQFF. DNA of the CDR3: TGTGCCATCAGTGTGGGAACTAGCGGGAGCAATGAGCAGTTCTTC.

This chain links TRBV5-1 with TRBJ2-3; D remains ambiguous. V lost 1 base, J lost 1 base, and 13 bases lay in between. The CDR3 totals 16 residues. Germline V lookup: CDR1 SGHRS, CDR2 YFSETQ. The DNA for the CDR3 is TGCGCCAGCAGCTTGCGGTCCCTGGTGGGCACAGATACGCAGTATTTT. Its protein is CASSLRSLVGTDTQYF. The variable domain in full, with the rest retrieved from reference TRBV5-1 and TRBJ2-3, is KAGVTQTPRYLIKTRGQQVTLSCSPISGHRSVSWYQQTPGQGLQFLFEYFSETQRNKGNFPGRFSGRQFSNSRSEMNVSTLELGDSALYLCASSLRSLVGTDTQYFGPGTRLTVL.

The chain couples TRBV19 to TRBJ2-5, with a tentative D call TRBD1 (7 bases). Germline-derived CDR1 and CDR2 are LNHDA and SQIVND (reference sequence). With 5 bases removed from V and 5 bases from J, the gap between germline ends came to 15 bases. The CDR3 runs 14 residues. DNA of the CDR3: TGTGCCAGTAGTGTCCAACCAGGGGGGGAGACCCAGTACTTC. Translation: CASSVQPGGETQYF.

This chain links TRBV5-1 with TRBJ2-1; TRBD1 matches at 8 bases. Per the germline V gene, CDR1 is SGHRS and CDR2 is YFSETQ. This CDR3 contains 15 residues. J lost 6 bases, V lost 1 base, and 6 bases had no gene match. The chain's CDR3 is CASSLLGTGFNEQFF. CDR3 nucleotide sequence: TGCGCCAGCAGCTTGCTTGGGACAGGTTTCAATGAGCAGTTCTTC.